These T cell receptor beta chains were read from a single sample in a study of T-cell reconstitution after alpha-beta-depleted transplantation in children. Each CDR3 protein is one row after TCRdb ran MiXCR on the PCR reads. The sample has a few hundred thousand distinct CDR3 sequences; 10% to 15% are singletons. Sequencing used PBMCs, mostly from graft donor cells, obtained 360 days after TCRalphabeta/CD19-depleted stem cell transplant. The receptors were sampled from a male patient under 18 who had a stem cell transplant for acute myeloid leukemia, so the T cells may come from the graft donor. Both conserved end residues are part of each CDR3. The D gene is left open where the match is weak. For some rows the clone size is stated as once, few or many, or as a class when expanded; others skip it.

. | TRBJ2-6 | TRBV20-1 | . | CSARDAGHHSGANVLTF | TGCAGTGCTAGAGATGCGGGACACCACTCTGGGGCCAACGTCCTGACTTTC
many | TRBJ2-3 | TRBV29-1 | . | CSATWTDTQYF | TGCAGCGCGACCTGGACAGATACGCAGTATTTT
few | TRBJ2-7 | TRBV9 | . | CASSAGTAPYEQYF | TGTGCCAGCAGCGCCGGGACGGCCCCCTACGAGCAGTACTTC
. | TRBJ2-5 | TRBV20-1 | . | CSAGLTGGGETQYF | TGCAGTGCTGGCCTCACAGGGGGGGGGGAGACCCAGTACTTC
. | TRBJ2-5 | TRBV20-1 | . | CSARDKMRSWEETQYF | TGCAGTGCTAGAGATAAAATGCGGAGCTGGGAAGAGACCCAGTACTTC
. | TRBJ2-1 | TRBV20-1 | . | CSARTRASYNEQFF | TGCAGTGCTAGAACTAGAGCCTCCTACAATGAGCAGTTCTTC
few | TRBJ2-1 | TRBV4-2 | TRBD2 | CASSQVAGGGLAGGSYNEQFF | TGTGCCAGCAGCCAAGTGGCAGGGGGGGGACTAGCGGGAGGCTCCTACAATGAGCAGTTCTTC
. | TRBJ1-2 | TRBV29-1 | . | CSVRVTGTPGGYTF | TGCAGCGTTCGAGTTACAGGGACACCAGGTGGCTACACCTTC
many | TRBJ2-1 | TRBV20-1 | TRBD2 | CSATNGRLAGNEQFF | TGCAGTGCTACCAATGGGAGACTAGCGGGAAATGAGCAGTTCTTC
many | TRBJ2-3 | TRBV18 | . | CASSLTGGAVTDTQYF | TGTGCCAGCTCCCTGACGGGGGGCGCTGTCACAGATACGCAGTATTTT
few | TRBJ2-1 | TRBV5-6 | TRBD2 | CASSLARLAGGYNEQFF | TGTGCCAGCAGCTTGGCGAGACTAGCGGGAGGTTACAATGAGCAGTTCTTC
. | TRBJ2-5 | TRBV6-1 | TRBD1 | CASSGWTGGKTQYF | TGTGCCAGCAGTGGGTGGACAGGGGGCAAGACCCAGTACTTC
. | TRBJ2-3 | TRBV20-1 | TRBD2 | CSARDRAGGTTDTQYF | TGCAGTGCTAGAGATCGGGCGGGAGGGACGACAGATACGCAGTATTTT
many | TRBJ2-5 | TRBV15 | . | CATSRDVQFQETQYF | TGTGCCACCAGCAGAGATGTACAGTTCCAAGAGACCCAGTACTTC
. | TRBJ2-2 | TRBV7-2 | TRBD2 | CASSLGAGGPTGELFF | TGTGCCAGCAGCTTAGGTGCGGGAGGGCCCACCGGGGAGCTGTTTTTT
. | TRBJ2-7 | TRBV21-1 | . | CASSPHFRDRRSYEQYF | TGTGCCAGCAGCCCCCATTTCCGGGACCGCCGCTCCTACGAGCAGTACTTC
few | TRBJ2-1 | TRBV25-1 | . | CASSGLTRNEQFF | TGTGCCAGCAGTGGCCTGACTAGAAATGAGCAGTTCTTC
. | TRBJ1-2 | TRBV6-5 | . | CASSYLRTDGYTF | TGTGCCAGCAGTTATTTAAGGACTGATGGCTACACCTTC
many | TRBJ1-1 | TRBV27 | . | CASSHLGAEAFF | TGTGCCAGCAGTCATCTAGGGGCTGAAGCTTTCTTT
. | TRBJ2-4 | TRBV5-4 | . | CASSPFRTAKNIQYF | TGTGCCAGCAGCCCTTTTAGGACGGCCAAAAACATTCAGTACTTC
. | TRBJ2-2 | TRBV12-3/TRBV12-4 | TRBD1 | CASRPTGGNTGELFF | TGTGCCAGCAGACCGACAGGGGGCAACACCGGGGAGCTGTTTTTT
. | TRBJ2-3 | TRBV7-8 | . | CASSKFGSDTDTQYF | TGTGCCAGCAGCAAGTTCGGGAGTGATACAGATACGCAGTATTTT
few | TRBJ1-1 | TRBV5-1 | . | CASSWMKGTVNTEAFF | TGCGCCAGCAGCTGGATGAAGGGGACGGTGAACACTGAAGCTTTCTTT
. | TRBJ2-7 | TRBV20-1 | . | CSDGQGGIGRAEQYF | TGCAGTGACGGACAGGGTGGGATCGGGAGGGCCGAGCAGTACTTC
many | TRBJ1-5 | TRBV6-2/TRBV6-3 | . | CASSYPRVPQHF | TGTGCCAGCAGTTACCCTCGAGTACCCCAGCATTTT
. | TRBJ2-7 | TRBV4-2 | . | CASSQGQGGTYEQYF | TGTGCCAGCAGCCAAGGACAGGGAGGGACCTACGAGCAGTACTTC
. | TRBJ2-7 | TRBV5-1 | . | CASSSETRVYEQYF | TGCGCCAGCAGCTCGGAAACCAGGGTCTACGAGCAGTACTTC
many | TRBJ2-3 | TRBV5-6 | TRBD2 | CASSLAGGGITDTQYF | TGTGCCAGCAGCTTGGCTGGCGGGGGGATCACAGATACGCAGTATTTT